A single TCR beta chain is shown here with its context. These data belong to a study of cytomegalovirus exposure and HLA in healthy donors. Amplification used 60 Vbeta primers and 13 Jbeta primers. The table came from immunoSEQ multiplex PCR; TCRdb's copy has only in-frame clones and leaves some out. This sample yields 100,000 to 150,000 clones, of which about 83% are seen a single time; around 1.2% belongs to the top ten. The V end was cut by 4 bases, the J end by 7 bases, with 11 bases between. The CDR3 contains 13 residues. Germline CDR1 and CDR2: SNHLY and FYNNEI. Material: PBMCs. The chain is built from TRBV2 and TRBJ2-1, with TRBD1 as a possible D gene (5 bases). The receptor comes from a girl aged 2 to 10 in good health and CMV-seronegative. CDR3 sequence: CASSGMAGNEQFF. For the CDR3, the DNA is TGTGCCAGCAGTGGGATGGCAGGGAATGAGCAGTTCTTC.